The 9 T cell receptor beta chains below come from one sample, sequenced in a study of cytomegalovirus exposure and HLA in healthy donors. In the PCR, 60 Vbeta and 13 Jbeta primers were used. TCRdb keeps only in-frame clones here, not all; method: immunoSEQ multiplex PCR. Of roughly 140,000 clones listed, 70% to 80% are singletons. Specimen: PBMCs. The receptor set was obtained from a woman in her late teens or twenties in good health and CMV-seropositive.

The chain has TRBV27 and TRBJ1-2; maybe TRBD1 (6 bases). The germline V and J ends were trimmed by 7 bases and 4 bases, with 25 bases remaining between them. There are 17 residues in the CDR3. CDR1 MNHEY and CDR2 SMNVEV come from the germline V gene (reference sequence). CDR3 in amino acids: CASTQVPILGAVYGYTF. The DNA of the CDR3 is TGTGCCAGCACCCAGGTGCCAATCCTGGGGGCAGTCTATGGCTACACCTTC.

The J gene is TRBJ1-6, the V gene TRBV27; D gene uncertain. The germline V and J ends were trimmed by 7 bases and 6 bases, with 13 bases remaining between them. CDR1 and CDR2 (germline): MNHEY, SMNVEV (reference sequence). This CDR3 spans 14 amino acids. The CDR3 sequence: CASNTGIPNSPLHF. CDR3 DNA sequence: TGTGCCAGCAACACCGGGATCCCTAATTCACCCCTCCACTTT.

The V call is TRBV27, the J call TRBJ1-6; 9 bases align to TRBD1. This CDR3 has 14 residues. CDR1 and CDR2 (germline): MNHEY, SMNVEV (reference sequence). The V gene end was trimmed by 7 bases and the J gene end by 7 bases; junction bases not matched to a gene: 5. As DNA, the CDR3 is TGTGCCAGCACATTCGGGACAGGGAATTCACCCCTCCACTTT. It yields the protein CASTFGTGNSPLHF.

Only a few counts were recorded for this clone. The chain carries TRBV29-1 and TRBJ1-1; weak D call: TRBD1 (5 bases). With 2 bases removed from V and 1 base from J, the gap between germline ends came to 8 bases. Germline V gene data show CDR1 as SQVTM and CDR2 as ANQGSEA. This CDR3 is 13 amino acids long. The CDR3 DNA follows: TGCAGCGTTGAACCAGGGAAGAACACTGAAGCTTTCTTT. Translating gives CSVEPGKNTEAFF.

The chain uses TRBV5-1 and TRBJ2-3; D possibly corresponds to TRBD1 (7 bases). This CDR3 region has 20 residues. Germline-derived CDR1 and CDR2 are SGHRS and YFSETQ. V lost 0 bases, J lost 1 base, and 24 bases lay in between. The CDR3, as DNA: TGCGCCAGCAGCTTGGGAAGGATCCCCAGGGGGGCTTTGGGCACAGATACGCAGTATTTT. This sequence encodes CASSLGRIPRGALGTDTQYF.

V is TRBV7-9 and J is TRBJ1-2; 7 bases are a match to TRBD1. CDR3 length: 13 amino acids. J lost 6 bases, V lost 4 bases, and 5 bases had no gene match. In germline, CDR1 is SEHNR, CDR2 FQNEAQ (reference sequence). CDR3 region: CASSYGQAHGYTF. As DNA, the CDR3 is TGTGCCAGCAGCTACGGACAGGCCCATGGCTACACCTTC.

This clone has only one observation. V usage is TRBV6-1 and J usage is TRBJ2-1; the match to TRBD2 covers 11 bases. The CDR3 runs 14 residues. The germline CDR1 and CDR2 sequences are MNHNS and SASEGT. Trimming at V came to 9 bases and at J to 5 bases, leaving 6 bases not matched to a gene. CDR3 residues: CASRSGGANNEQFF. In DNA form, the CDR3 reads TGTGCCAGTCGTAGCGGGGGGGCTAACAATGAGCAGTTCTTC.

About this clone itself: The sample holds other DNA sequences that translate to the same CDR3. J is TRBJ1-2 and V is TRBV6-5; D is ambiguous. This CDR3 is built from 15 residues. Germline V CDR1 and CDR2: MNHEY, SVGAGI. Trimming left V 5 bases short and J 5 bases short, with 18 bases between. The CDR3 DNA follows: TGTGCCAGCAGTCTCCGAGGAGGGCGCTCTTATGGCTACACCTTC. It is translated as CASSLRGGRSYGYTF.

The chain combines TRBV6-1 with TRBJ1-3, with TRBD1 as a possible D gene (6 bases). CDR1 is MNHNS, CDR2 SASEGT, per germline. The CDR3 is made up of 15 amino acids. Trimming removed 5 bases from V and 2 bases from J, with 13 bases in between. CDR3 DNA sequence: TGTGCCAGCAGTCTCCAACAGGGAGCTGGAAACACCATATATTTT. This translates into CASSLQQGAGNTIYF.